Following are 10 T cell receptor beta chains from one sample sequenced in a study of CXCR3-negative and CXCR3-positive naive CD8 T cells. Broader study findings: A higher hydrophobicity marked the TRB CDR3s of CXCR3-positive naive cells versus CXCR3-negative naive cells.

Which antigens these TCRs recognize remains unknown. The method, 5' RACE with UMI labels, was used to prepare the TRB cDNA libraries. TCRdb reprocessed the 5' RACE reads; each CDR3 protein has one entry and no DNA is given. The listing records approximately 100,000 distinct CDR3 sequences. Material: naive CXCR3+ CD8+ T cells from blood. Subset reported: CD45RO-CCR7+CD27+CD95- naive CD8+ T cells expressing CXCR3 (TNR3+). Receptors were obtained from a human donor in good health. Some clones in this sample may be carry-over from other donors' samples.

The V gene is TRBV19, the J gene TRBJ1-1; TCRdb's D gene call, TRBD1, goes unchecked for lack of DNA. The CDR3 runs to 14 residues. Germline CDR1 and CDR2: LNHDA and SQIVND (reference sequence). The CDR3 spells CASSDGGASTEAFF.

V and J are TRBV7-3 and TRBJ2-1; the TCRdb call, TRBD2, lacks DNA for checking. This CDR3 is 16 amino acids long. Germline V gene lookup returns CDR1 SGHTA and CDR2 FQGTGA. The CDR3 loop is CASSPDGLAHYNEQFF.

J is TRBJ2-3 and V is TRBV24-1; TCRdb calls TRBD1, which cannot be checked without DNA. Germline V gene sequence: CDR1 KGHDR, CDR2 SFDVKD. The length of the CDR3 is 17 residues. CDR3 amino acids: CATSDLSTGADLDTQYF.

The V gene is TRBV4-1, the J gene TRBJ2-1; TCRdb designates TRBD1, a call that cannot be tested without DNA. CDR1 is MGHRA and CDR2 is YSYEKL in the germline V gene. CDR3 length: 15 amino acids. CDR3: CASSKGQGYYNEQFF.

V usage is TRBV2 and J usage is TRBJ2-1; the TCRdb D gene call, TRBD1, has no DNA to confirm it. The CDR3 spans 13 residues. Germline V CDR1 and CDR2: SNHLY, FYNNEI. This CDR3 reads CARYGTGDNEQFF.

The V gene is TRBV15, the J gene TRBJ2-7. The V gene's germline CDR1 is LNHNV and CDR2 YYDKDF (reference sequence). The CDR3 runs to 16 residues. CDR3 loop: CATSRDSGISSYEQYF.

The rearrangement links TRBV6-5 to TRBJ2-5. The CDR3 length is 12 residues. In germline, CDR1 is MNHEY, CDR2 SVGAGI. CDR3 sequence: CASSMNRETQYF.

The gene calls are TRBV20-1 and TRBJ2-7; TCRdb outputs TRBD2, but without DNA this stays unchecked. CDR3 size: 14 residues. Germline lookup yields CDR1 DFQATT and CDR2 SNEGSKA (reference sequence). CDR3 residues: CSASSLASGYEQYF.

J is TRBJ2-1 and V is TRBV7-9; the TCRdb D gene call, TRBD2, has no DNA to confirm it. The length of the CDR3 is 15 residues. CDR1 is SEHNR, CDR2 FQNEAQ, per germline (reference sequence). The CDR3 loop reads CASRWAGGSYNEQFF.

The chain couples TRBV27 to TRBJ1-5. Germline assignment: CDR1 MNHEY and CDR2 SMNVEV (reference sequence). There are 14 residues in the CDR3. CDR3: CASSLTGSNQPQHF.